This record looks at one T cell receptor beta chain sequence and its context. Everyone who took part was roughly 18 to 89 years old, and they came from about 25 US areas. Clinical histories supplied by participants themselves formed the basis of cohort assignment. Methods used by the authors: Amplification of reference gene primers provided the estimated nucleated cell counts. Here immunoSEQ multiplex PCR was the method, and the copy in TCRdb shows in-frame clones only, minus some. V and J calls and clone size are as listed in that table; D and trimming were resolved from the DNA. The sample holds 180,000 or so clones, about 86% seen once. This record belongs to a study of blood T cell repertoires in COVID-19. The receptor's source is a woman in her forties or fifties in a cohort exposed to, infected with or recovered from COVID-19 (not recorded which). Sequenced material: PBMCs or T cells enriched from blood (not recorded which).

The CDR3 DNA reads as TGTGCCAGCAGCTTAGCGAATGGCAGAGGCTTGTTTTTT. Translation gives CASSLANGRGLFF. J is TRBJ1-4 and V is TRBV7-2; no clear D. In germline, CDR1 is SGHTA, CDR2 FQGNSA. The CDR3 is 13 amino acids. V was cut by 0 bases and J by 15 bases, with 14 bases left in between.